This TCR beta chain originates from a study of patients and donors after allogeneic stem cell transplantation. This CDR3 is built from 14 residues. The germline CDR1 and CDR2 sequences are MDHEN and SYDVKM. The J segment lost 7 bases and the V segment lost 6 bases, leaving 10 bases of the junction unmatched. MiXCR, applied by TCRdb to the RT-PCR reads, yields one record per CDR3 protein. The sample carries some 90,000 distinct CDR3 sequences, around 46% recorded once. This receptor was obtained from a human donor who was either an allogeneic HSCT recipient or a stem cell or donor lymphocyte infusion donor (not recorded which). It is not recorded whose cells these are; they may come from a transplant donor. The material sequenced was blood, either unsorted or a sorted T cell fraction (not recorded which). V and J are TRBV28 and TRBJ2-3; 7 bases match TRBD2. This CDR3 reads CASSRGEGLNTQYF. In DNA form, the CDR3 reads TGTGCCAGCAGCCGGGGGGAGGGCCTAAATACGCAGTATTTT.